This TCR beta chain was recovered during a study of blood T cell repertoires in COVID-19. Whole-study context: The United States, Italy and Spain provided the acute and convalescent COVID-19 samples.

Followed over time, Seattle patients had been enrolled while infection was active. In the source study's methods: Amplified reference gene primers provided the basis for estimating nucleated cell counts. This table comes from immunoSEQ multiplex PCR, and its TCRdb copy is limited to in-frame clones, with some not included. The V and J calls and clone size were taken over from that table, and D and trimming were inferred from the DNA. The top ten hold 17% of the sample, which has about 120,000 clones, around 81% seen once. Sequencing used peripheral blood. The sequence derives from a man aged 25 to 40 with COVID-19, enrolled during active disease.

This CDR3 reads CASTGSGIANTEAFF. For the CDR3, the DNA is TGTGCCAGCACCGGTTCCGGGATCGCGAACACTGAAGCTTTCTTT. The gene calls are TRBV7-9 and TRBJ1-1; no firm D call. V lost 7 bases to trimming and J lost 1 base, with 16 bases between them. Germline V gene lookup returns CDR1 SEHNR and CDR2 FQNEAQ (reference sequence). The CDR3 length is 15 residues.